This entry describes one T cell receptor (beta chain). The antigen remains unidentified. A much larger clone lies one base from this, so it may be a read error. It was RNA transcripts that yielded the amplified TCR beta CDR3 regions. In the first-round RT-PCR of the TCR CDR3, the HTBI primer set was used. TCRdb fed the multiplex PCR reads into MiXCR, producing one record per CDR3 protein. The sample lists about 620,000 distinct CDR3 sequences; roughly 16% were seen once. The data originate from a study of T cells in Graves' hyperthyroidism and ophthalmopathy. When ophthalmopathy did not progress within 18 months, Graves' hyperthyroidism was considered stable. Hyperthyroidism had been newly diagnosed in patients aged 18 to 65, and its duration was under 2 months. Study outcomes and limitations: Separation of ophthalmopathy from stable hyperthyroidism was achieved by a 13 V-J model. Ophthalmopathy, as predicted by the model, came a median approximately 6.5 months after the prediction.

From germline, CDR1 is MNHEY and CDR2 SVGEGT. The CDR3 extends over 17 amino acids. Trimming took off 2 bases at V and 0 bases at J, with 14 bases between the two ends. Specimen: blood. The sequence came from a woman in her thirties with Graves' hyperthyroidism. The J gene is TRBJ2-1, the V gene TRBV6-2 or TRBV6-3; D might be TRBD2 (6 bases). The CDR3 DNA reads TGTGCCAGCAGTTACCCGGTAGCGGATCGCTCCTACAATGAGCAGTTCTTC. Residues: CASSYPVADRSYNEQFF.